This T cell receptor beta chain was found in a study of blood T cell repertoires in COVID-19. Study-level information: Some COVID-19 samples were acute and others convalescent; all came from the United States, Italy and Spain. PBMCs, B-cell-depleted T cells, or T cells were the source of the cDNA or gDNA that made up the material.

The CDR3 consists of 12 residues. V dropped 6 bases and J dropped 6; count of bases not matched to a gene: 3. Looked up from germline, CDR1 is SGHNT and CDR2 is YENEEA. This clone has only a few counts. Original processing methods: How many nucleated cells were present was estimated from reference gene primer amplification. Only in-frame clones appear in the TCRdb table, and some are missing; sequencing was by immunoSEQ multiplex PCR. V, J and clone size reflect that table, while D and trimming were determined from the DNA. The profile shows a few hundred thousand clones, about 88% of them singletons.

Material for sequencing was peripheral blood. The sequence was obtained from a woman in her thirties or forties who had recovered from COVID-19. The chain uses TRBV11-3 and TRBJ2-3; TRBD1 aligns across 7 bases. CDR3 residues: CASRGGADTQYF. Here the CDR3 DNA reads TGTGCCAGCAGAGGGGGCGCGGATACGCAGTATTTT. Full variable domain (outside the CDR3, taken from reference TRBV11-3 and TRBJ2-3): EAGVVQSPRYKIIEKKQPVAFWCNPISGHNTLYWYLQNLGQGPELLIRYENEEAVDDSQLPKDRFSAERLKGVDSTLKIQPAELGDSAVYLCASRGGADTQYFGPGTRLTVL.